This paragraph reports one T cell receptor beta chain. Its antigen is unidentified. V lost 5 bases and J lost 4, with 14 bases in between. The germline CDR1 and CDR2 sequences are SGHVS and FQNEAQ. This CDR3 spans 14 amino acids. This entry comes from a study of T cell responses to AZD1222 COVID-19 vaccine. Overall study findings and caveats: Vaccine-associated CD4 TCRs spanned spike, dominant at 160-218 and 743-854. Following two doses of AZD1222, Spike-specific TCR breadth and depth rose.

The protocol was immunoSEQ multiplex PCR, while the TCRdb copy is restricted to in-frame clones and leaves out a portion. Of approximately 110,000 clones in the sample, 80% to 90% were seen once. This TCR was sampled from an adult in good health. The specimen comprised peripheral blood, sampled on day 0 of AZD1222 vaccination. The chain employs TRBV7-8 and TRBJ1-2; D is possibly TRBD1 (6 bases). The CDR3 sequence is CASSPLDSAYGYTF. Written as DNA, the CDR3 is TGTGCCAGCAGCCCATTGGACAGTGCCTATGGCTACACCTTC.